This T cell receptor (beta chain) was sequenced in a study of blood T cell repertoires in COVID-19. The wider study: Samples representing acute and convalescent COVID-19 were sourced from the United States, Italy and Spain. Sample material is recorded as cDNA or gDNA derived from T cells, B-cell-depleted T cells, or PBMCs.

V dropped 5 bases and J dropped 2; count of bases not matched to a gene: 7. From germline, CDR1 is SEHNR and CDR2 FQNEAQ (reference sequence). The CDR3 sequence is 15 residues long. Authors' methods: Reference gene primers were amplified, and this amplification served to estimate nucleated cell counts. The method was immunoSEQ multiplex PCR; TCRdb's version includes in-frame clones alone and lacks a portion of them. V, J and clone size are those of that table, while D and trimming were read from the DNA. The sample yields roughly 200,000 clones, approximately 88% seen once. The sample was peripheral blood. The sequence derives from a woman aged 25 to 45 with acute or convalescent COVID-19. This chain joins TRBV7-9 and TRBJ1-2, with 8 bases fitting TRBD1. The CDR3 DNA sequence: TGTGCCAGCAGCGGACAGGGACAGGAGAACTATGGCTACACCTTC. Its translation is CASSGQGQENYGYTF.